The 31 T cell receptor beta chains below come from one sample, sequenced in a study of T-cell reconstitution after alpha-beta-depleted transplantation in children. Unique molecular identifiers tagged the TCRbeta library. One entry per CDR3 protein results from TCRdb running MiXCR on the PCR reads. The data show hundreds of thousands of distinct CDR3 sequences, with approximately 12% seen just once and about 2.2% held by the top ten. Sequenced material: PBMCs, mostly from graft donor cells, taken 360 days after TCRalphabeta/CD19-depleted stem cell transplant. These receptors all stem from a male patient aged 10 to 17 who had a stem cell transplant for acute myeloid leukemia, so the T cells may come from the graft donor.

This clonotype has a handful of counts. The CDR3 loop reads CASSLAGENQPQHF. The CDR3 bases are TGTGCCAGCAGTTTAGCGGGGGAGAATCAGCCCCAGCATTTT. The chain links TRBV28 to TRBJ1-5; D may be TRBD1 (5 bases). Germline CDR1 MDHEN, CDR2 SYDVKM. The germline V and J ends were trimmed by 2 bases and 4 bases, with 9 bases remaining between them. The CDR3 extends over 14 amino acids.

The chain couples TRBV24-1 to TRBJ2-6, with D possibly being TRBD2 (5 bases). The V end lost 1 base, the J end lost 1 base, and 7 bases lay between the germline ends. This CDR3 spans 16 amino acids. CDR1 is KGHDR, CDR2 SFDVKD, per germline. As DNA, the CDR3 is TGTGCCACCAGTGATTTCAGGACTTCTGGGGCCAACGTCCTGACTTTC. Translating it yields CATSDFRTSGANVLTF.

This clonotype showed up just a few times. V is TRBV28 and J is TRBJ1-1, with no clear D. Germline V gene sequence: CDR1 MDHEN, CDR2 SYDVKM. The CDR3 covers 15 residues. V lost 7 bases and J 1 base, leaving 16 bases between the germline ends. Written as DNA, the CDR3 is TGTGCCAGCATTCTTTCCTTTGGCGGGAACACTGAAGCTTTCTTT. This translates into CASILSFGGNTEAFF.

This chain uses TRBV3-1 with TRBJ2-7; TRBD1 matches at 8 bases. J was trimmed by 5 bases and V by 0 bases; bases with no gene match: 6. Germline loops: CDR1 LGHDT, CDR2 YNNKEL (reference sequence). The CDR3 runs to 15 residues. The CDR3 nucleotides read TGTGCCAGCAGCCAAGATCCATGGACAGGGAACGAGCAGTACTTC. Translating it yields CASSQDPWTGNEQYF.

A few counts support this clonotype. The chain recombines TRBV9 with TRBJ2-1; perhaps TRBD2 as D (7 bases). Germline V gene lookup returns CDR1 SGDLS and CDR2 YYNGEE. Trimming pared 3 bases from V and 4 bases from J, leaving 23 bases between. CDR3 length: 18 residues. CDR3 region: CASSESLGGGGGYNEQFF. In DNA, the CDR3 is TGTGCCAGCAGCGAGTCCCTAGGGGGGGGAGGAGGATACAATGAGCAGTTCTTC.

This clonotype was seen a few times. The chain recombines TRBV5-5 with TRBJ1-1, with D unclear. The germline CDR1 and CDR2 sequences are SGHKS and YYEKEE (reference sequence). V lost 7 bases, J lost 0 bases, and 10 bases lay in between. The CDR3 covers 13 residues. The CDR3 reads CASAGMVNTEAFF. Here the CDR3 DNA reads TGTGCCAGCGCTGGGATGGTGAACACTGAAGCTTTCTTT. Looking up the rest from reference TRBV5-5 and TRBJ1-1 gives the full variable domain: DAGVTQSPTHLIKTRGQQVTLRCSPISGHKSVSWYQQVLGQGPQFIFQYYEKEERGRGNFPDRFSARQFPNYSSELNVNALLLGDSALYLCASAGMVNTEAFFGQGTRLTVV.

J is TRBJ2-3 and V is TRBV29-1; 8 bases agree with TRBD1. The CDR3 spans 14 residues. Germline values: CDR1 SQVTM, CDR2 ANQGSEA. The DNA for the CDR3 is TGCAGGGCGGCAGGGGGCATCTCCACAGATACGCAGTATTTT. Encoded protein: CRAAGGISTDTQYF.

This clonotype appeared many times. The rearrangement links TRBV28 to TRBJ2-2; D is undetermined. Trimming took 3 bases from V and 11 from J, leaving 16 bases between them. The V gene's germline CDR1 is MDHEN and CDR2 SYDVKM. The CDR3 runs 14 residues. The CDR3 region has the DNA TGTGCCAGCAGTTTTGGGCCCTCTAAGAAAGAGCTGTTTTTT. Its protein product is CASSFGPSKKELFF.

The chain joins TRBV20-1 to TRBJ2-1; 11 bases fit TRBD2. The CDR3 length is 16 residues. Germline V CDR1 and CDR2: DFQATT, SNEGSKA (reference sequence). V lost 7 bases, J lost 2 bases, and 10 bases stayed unmatched. The CDR3 loop reads CSVPGLAGVAYNEQFF. In DNA form, the CDR3 reads TGCAGTGTTCCCGGACTAGCGGGCGTCGCCTACAATGAGCAGTTCTTC.

This clonotype occurred many times. The chain employs TRBV6-2 or TRBV6-3 and TRBJ2-7; 10 bases map to TRBD2. This CDR3 is 15 amino acids long. V was pared by 6 bases and J by 2 bases, with 7 bases of the junction left unmatched. From germline, CDR1 is MNHEY and CDR2 SVGEGT. The CDR3 sequence is CASRRTSGSTYEQYF. Written as DNA, the CDR3 is TGTGCCAGCAGACGGACTAGCGGTTCTACCTACGAGCAGTACTTC.

The chain recombines TRBV18 with TRBJ2-7; D might be TRBD1 or TRBD2, each matching 6 bases. This CDR3 is 15 amino acids long. V shed 2 bases and J shed 3 bases, with 14 bases lying between them. Germline CDR1 and CDR2: KGHSH and LQKENI. In DNA, the CDR3 is TGTGCCAGCTCACCATCCGGGGGCACATACTACGAGCAGTACTTC. Protein sequence: CASSPSGGTYYEQYF.

This rearrangement joins TRBV12-3 or TRBV12-4 to TRBJ1-5, with 7 positions matching TRBD1. This CDR3 region has 14 residues. Unmatched junction bases numbered 9, after V lost 5 bases and J lost 8 bases. As DNA, the CDR3 is TGTGCCAGCAGTCCCGGGACAGAATCGGAGCCCCAGCATTTT. As protein: CASSPGTESEPQHF.

The chain links TRBV4-2 to TRBJ2-2; 10 bases are shared with TRBD1. The CDR3 runs 18 residues. Germline lookup yields CDR1 LGHNA and CDR2 YNFKEQ. The junction had 11 bases not matched to a gene; V was cut back by 0 bases and J by 7 bases. This CDR3 is CASSQEARTGGFGGELFF. CDR3 coding DNA: TGTGCCAGCAGCCAAGAAGCGAGGACAGGGGGTTTTGGCGGGGAGCTGTTTTTT.

This clonotype was counted only a few times. The V call is TRBV19, the J call TRBJ2-1; D uncertain. This CDR3 is 13 amino acids long. V lost 6 bases and J 2 bases, leaving 8 bases between the germline ends. In germline, CDR1 is LNHDA, CDR2 SQIVND (reference sequence). The CDR3 DNA is TGTGCCAGTAGCTCTTCAGCCTACAATGAGCAGTTCTTC. Its protein is CASSSSAYNEQFF.

This clonotype showed up many times. The chain's CDR3 is CASWTHFPTYNEQFF. The DNA of the CDR3 is TGTGCCAGCTGGACCCACTTTCCGACCTACAATGAGCAGTTCTTC. The chain has TRBV28 and TRBJ2-1, with unresolved D. Germline V CDR1 and CDR2: MDHEN, SYDVKM. CDR3 length equals 15 residues. V lost 8 bases and J 2 bases, leaving 16 bases between the germline ends.

This clonotype has ten or more counts. This chain links TRBV29-1 with TRBJ2-7; 7 bases map to TRBD2. The V gene's germline CDR1 is SQVTM and CDR2 ANQGSEA. The CDR3 sequence is 13 residues long. The ends lost 7 bases at V and 3 bases at J; junction bases unmatched: 9. CDR3: CSALTAGYYEQYF. The CDR3 region has the DNA TGCAGCGCCCTGACAGCGGGGTACTACGAGCAGTACTTC.

Here the CDR3 DNA reads TGTGCCAGCGGAAGAGCAGGATGGTCCTACGAGCAGTACTTC. This translates into CASGRAGWSYEQYF. The chain recombines TRBV27 with TRBJ2-7; D not certain. Germline loops: CDR1 MNHEY, CDR2 SMNVEV (reference sequence). The CDR3 runs to 14 residues. V was shortened by 8 bases and J by 1 base, with 15 bases between the two germline ends.

The CDR3 DNA reads as TGCAGCGTTGAAACAGGGGGCCGGAACATTCAGTACTTC. Residues: CSVETGGRNIQYF. This sequence joins TRBV29-1 and TRBJ2-4; 9 positions agree with TRBD1. CDR1 and CDR2 from the germline V gene are SQVTM and ANQGSEA. The CDR3 spans 13 residues. V was pared by 2 bases and J by 7 bases, with 3 bases of the junction left unmatched. Using reference TRBV29-1 and TRBJ2-4 for the parts outside the CDR3, the full variable domain is SAVISQKPSRDICQRGTSLTIQCQVDSQVTMMFWYRQQPGQSLTLIATANQGSEATYESGFVIDKFPISRPNLTFSTLTVSNMSPEDSSIYLCSVETGGRNIQYFGAGTRLSVL.

This clonotype was recorded a few times. V and J are TRBV12-3 or TRBV12-4 and TRBJ2-7; TRBD1 or TRBD2 may be the D gene (5 bases each). The CDR3 covers 14 residues. V gave up 6 bases and J gave up 2 bases, with 14 bases separating them. CDR3 sequence reads: CASRHRDGPYEQYF. CDR3 in DNA: TGTGCCAGCAGACACCGGGACGGACCCTACGAGCAGTACTTC.

V is TRBV9 and J is TRBJ2-1, with 7 bases aligning to TRBD2. CDR1 SGDLS and CDR2 YYNGEE come from the germline V gene. Losses at the gene ends were 3 bases for V and 4 bases for J; bases not matched to a gene: 13. The CDR3 runs 17 residues. The chain's CDR3 is CASSAPGGRFRYNEQFF. CDR3 coding DNA: TGTGCCAGCAGCGCTCCCGGGGGGAGGTTCAGATACAATGAGCAGTTCTTC.

The rearrangement links TRBV20-1 to TRBJ2-7; D possibly corresponds to TRBD2 (5 bases). The CDR3 consists of 15 residues. Germline loops: CDR1 DFQATT, CDR2 SNEGSKA (reference sequence). Trimming removed 0 bases at V and 2 bases at J, with 14 bases between. The CDR3 DNA reads TGCAGTGCTAGAGATAGGACGGGATCTCCCTACGAGCAGTACTTC. Translation gives CSARDRTGSPYEQYF.

Only a few counts were recorded for this clonotype. The chain carries TRBV7-3 and TRBJ2-7; 8 bases map to TRBD2. Germline V gene sequence: CDR1 SGHTA, CDR2 FQGTGA. This CDR3 spans 16 amino acids. V lost 1 base to trimming and J lost 3 bases; unmatched junction nucleotides: 8. The CDR3 loop reads CASSLNRASGFYEQYF. CDR3 DNA: TGTGCCAGCAGCTTAAATCGGGCTAGCGGGTTCTACGAGCAGTACTTC.

The sample holds a few counts of this clonotype. CDR3 sequence (DNA): TGTGCCAGCAGTGTGTCGGGACAGTCATATTTT. Residues: CASSVSGQSYF. The genes are TRBV28 and TRBJ1-3, with 7 bases that match TRBD1. The CDR3 length is 11 residues. Germline V CDR1 and CDR2: MDHEN, SYDVKM. The V gene end was trimmed by 5 bases and the J gene end by 15 bases; junction bases not matched to a gene: 7.

This clonotype showed up just a few times. The chain couples TRBV4-3 to TRBJ2-7; 8 bases line up with TRBD1. The ends lost 1 base at V and 7 bases at J; junction bases unmatched: 12. This CDR3 contains 16 residues. In germline, CDR1 is LGHNA, CDR2 YSLEER. Written as DNA, the CDR3 is TGCGCCAGCAGCCAAGCTCCGGGACAGGCCCCTTTGGAGCAGTACTTC. It codes for CASSQAPGQAPLEQYF.

This clonotype was detected many times. The CDR3: CSARVEGPAYEQYF. The CDR3 bases are TGCAGTGCTAGAGTAGAGGGACCGGCCTACGAGCAGTACTTC. The genes are TRBV20-1 and TRBJ2-7, with D perhaps matching TRBD1 or TRBD2 (5 bases each). V was shortened by 1 base and J by 2 bases, with 12 bases between the two germline ends. CDR1 and CDR2 from the germline V gene are DFQATT and SNEGSKA (reference sequence). CDR3 length: 14 residues.

The gene calls are TRBV6-5 and TRBJ2-7, with a tentative D call TRBD2 (5 bases). The V gene's germline CDR1 is MNHEY and CDR2 SVGAGI. The germline V and J ends were trimmed by 1 base and 0 bases, with 16 bases remaining between them. This CDR3 has 17 amino acids. DNA of the CDR3: TGTGCCAGCAGTTACTACGGACTTCGGGGAAACTCCTACGAGCAGTACTTC. Protein sequence: CASSYYGLRGNSYEQYF.

This clonotype was observed many times. This chain uses TRBV6-5 with TRBJ2-5; D unresolved. Germline loops: CDR1 MNHEY, CDR2 SVGAGI. The CDR3 covers 14 residues. Trimming stripped 2 bases from V and 1 base from J, with 8 bases between. Written as DNA, the CDR3 is TGTGCCAGCAGTTACGCGAACCTCCAAGAGACCCAGTACTTC. Its protein product is CASSYANLQETQYF.

This chain links TRBV25-1 with TRBJ1-2; TRBD1 matches at 12 bases. Unmatched junction bases numbered 6, after V lost 6 bases and J lost 4 bases. The CDR3 is made up of 15 amino acids. Germline loops: CDR1 MGHDK, CDR2 SYGVNS. The CDR3 bases are TGTGCCAGCAGGGAGCCGGGACAGGGGGCCTATGGCTACACCTTC. Translation gives CASREPGQGAYGYTF.

This clonotype was observed a few times. This chain uses TRBV7-8 with TRBJ2-3, with D perhaps matching TRBD2 (5 bases). CDR3 length: 15 amino acids. Germline assignment: CDR1 SGHVS and CDR2 FQNEAQ. V lost 5 bases and J 2 bases, leaving 14 bases between the germline ends. CDR3 region: CASSLLGADTDTQYF. The CDR3 coding sequence is TGTGCCAGCAGCCTATTGGGAGCAGACACAGATACGCAGTATTTT.

This clonotype was seen many times. The rearrangement links TRBV20-1 to TRBJ2-7; 9 bases match TRBD2. The CDR3 totals 15 residues. V gave up 0 bases and J gave up 5 bases; unmatched junction bases: 8. Germline CDR1 and CDR2: DFQATT and SNEGSKA (reference sequence). The CDR3 loop is CSARDRGSGRHEQYF. The CDR3 nucleotides read TGCAGTGCTAGAGATCGCGGTAGCGGGAGACACGAGCAGTACTTC.

This sequence joins TRBV20-1 and TRBJ2-3; 8 nucleotides agree with TRBD2. The V and J ends lost 6 bases and 2 bases, in that order; junction bases with no gene match: 4. CDR3 length equals 13 residues. Per germline, CDR1 DFQATT and CDR2 SNEGSKA (reference sequence). The CDR3 is CSAGSGTTDTQYF. In DNA form, the CDR3 reads TGCAGTGCGGGTAGCGGGACCACAGATACGCAGTATTTT.